A selection of T cell receptor beta chains follows, all from one sample in a study of blood T cell repertoires in COVID-19. Assay: immunoSEQ multiplex PCR; the TCRdb copy retains only in-frame clones and omits some. The sample has about 68,000 clones; 65% to 90% are singletons. The sample comprised peripheral blood. The receptors here all came from a man aged 50 or older with acute or convalescent COVID-19. Both conserved end residues are part of each CDR3. D genes are given only for firm matches. Only some rows state a clone size, as once, few, many or a class for expanded clones.

d_gene,abundance,j_gene,v_gene,CDR3nt,CDR3aa
-,-,TRBJ1-6,TRBV6-5,TGTGCCAGCAGTTACCGCGGGGCACCCCTCCACTTT,CASSYRGAPLHF
-,once,TRBJ1-3,TRBV6-5,TGTGCCAGCAGTTACGCGGGTTTCTCTGGAAACACCATATATTTT,CASSYAGFSGNTIYF
TRBD2,-,TRBJ2-3,TRBV5-1,TGCGCCAGTGGGACTAGCGGGTGGGCCACAGATACGCAGTATTTT,CASGTSGWATDTQYF
TRBD2,few,TRBJ2-6,TRBV27,TGTGCCAGCAGTTTAAAGGGAGGGCTCGCCAACTCTGGGGCCAACGTCCTGACTTTC,CASSLKGGLANSGANVLTF
-,-,TRBJ1-5,TRBV19,TGTGCCAGTAGTATAGTACACGGGACAAGCAATCAGCCCCAGCATTTT,CASSIVHGTSNQPQHF
-,-,TRBJ1-5,TRBV19,TGTGCCAGTAACTTCGGCAATCAGCCCCAGCATTTT,CASNFGNQPQHF
-,few,TRBJ2-5,TRBV19,TGTGCCAGTAGTTCACAGGGTGGGGAGACCCAGTACTTC,CASSSQGGETQYF
-,-,TRBJ2-1,TRBV5-1,TGCGCCAGCAGCTTGCCTCCGAATGAGCAGTTCTTC,CASSLPPNEQFF
-,-,TRBJ2-1,TRBV6-1,TGTGCCAGCAGTGAATTTCGGGGAAGTTACAATGAGCAGTTCTTC,CASSEFRGSYNEQFF
-,-,TRBJ1-2,TRBV29-1,TGCAGCGTCGGAACAGGAAGCGGCTACACCTTC,CSVGTGSGYTF
TRBD2,-,TRBJ2-7,TRBV6-5,TGTGCCAGCAGTTACCTTAGCGGGGGGGCCGAGCGGGAGCAGTACTTC,CASSYLSGGAEREQYF
TRBD1,-,TRBJ2-7,TRBV15,TGTGCCACAAGGAAGGGACAGGGGGCAGAGGAGCAGTACTTC,CATRKGQGAEEQYF
-,-,TRBJ2-5,TRBV29-1,TGCAGCGCCACGGACAGTTTGGGGCAAGAGACCCAGTACTTC,CSATDSLGQETQYF
-,-,TRBJ1-5,TRBV10-1,TGCGCCAGCAGTGAACGGTTGGGGCATCAGCCCCAGCATTTT,CASSERLGHQPQHF
-,-,TRBJ1-5,TRBV28,TGTGCCAGCAGTGATGACAGGAAAGATAGCAATCAGCCCCAGCATTTT,CASSDDRKDSNQPQHF
-,-,TRBJ2-5,TRBV5-8,TGTGCCAGCAACCCTACGGGTGAGACCCAGTACTTC,CASNPTGETQYF
-,-,TRBJ2-4,TRBV13,TGTGCCAGCAGCCTCCTAGGGGACATTCAGTACTTC,CASSLLGDIQYF
-,-,TRBJ2-7,TRBV5-1,TGCGCCAGCAGCTCCAGCTACCCGGGGTCCGAGCAGTACTTC,CASSSSYPGSEQYF
-,-,TRBJ2-1,TRBV7-6,TGTGCCAGCAGCTTAGGTTTGGACAGAGACAATGAGCAGTTCTTC,CASSLGLDRDNEQFF
TRBD1,-,TRBJ1-4,TRBV3-1/TRBV3-2,TGTGCCAGCAGCCAAGGACAGGGATATAATGAAAAACTGTTTTTT,CASSQGQGYNEKLFF
-,once,TRBJ2-5,TRBV7-2,TGTGCCAGCAGCTTCAGTAGCGGTAAACAAGAGACCCAGTACTTC,CASSFSSGKQETQYF
-,-,TRBJ1-2,TRBV28,TGTGCCAGCGCCTTAGGACGGGGCTATGGCTACACCTTC,CASALGRGYGYTF
TRBD1,once,TRBJ1-1,TRBV25-1,TGTGCCAGCAGTGAATGGCGTCAGGGGGGAGAAAACACTGAAGCTTTCTTT,CASSEWRQGGENTEAFF
-,-,TRBJ1-2,TRBV9,TGTGCCAGCAGCGTAGCCTACGGAGACTATGGCTACACCTTC,CASSVAYGDYGYTF